This TCR beta chain was identified during a study of HIV-infected patients and healthy controls. Study conclusions and caveats: No HLA typing of donors was done in this study.

CDR3 length: 16 residues. Trimming removed 5 bases from V and 4 bases from J; junction bases left unmatched: 7. Germline CDR1 MNHEY, CDR2 SMNVEV (reference sequence). By share, this clonotype counts as medium-sized. Its antigen is not known. All unsorted peripheral T cells were captured because whole blood was used without fractionation. cDNA was made from approximately 0.55 ug RNA using alpha and beta constant primers. Alpha and beta chain libraries were made separately by chain-specific third strand synthesis with multiplexing indices. The cDNA received a 5' RACE adapter containing a random hexamer plus an SP2 sequencing primer site. TCRdb independently ran MiXCR on the 5' RACE reads; one entry per CDR3 protein. The table includes about 13,000 distinct CDR3 sequences, approximately 11% detected once.

The clonotype originates from an adult in good health. J is TRBJ2-5 and V is TRBV27; the match to TRBD2 covers 13 bases. Sequencing was carried out using blood. The CDR3 sequence is CASSPVLAGGPETQYF. CDR3 DNA sequence: TGTGCCAGCAGTCCCGTACTAGCGGGAGGGCCAGAGACCCAGTACTTC.